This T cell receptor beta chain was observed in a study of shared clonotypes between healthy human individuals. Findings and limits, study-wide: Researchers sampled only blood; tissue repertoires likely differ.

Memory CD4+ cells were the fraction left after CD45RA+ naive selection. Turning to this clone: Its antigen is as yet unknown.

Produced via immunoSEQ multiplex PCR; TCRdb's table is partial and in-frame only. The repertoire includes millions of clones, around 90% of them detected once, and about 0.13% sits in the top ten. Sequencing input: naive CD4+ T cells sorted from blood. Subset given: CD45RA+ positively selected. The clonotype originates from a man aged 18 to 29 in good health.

CDR3: CAWAGGENEKLFF. CDR3 coding DNA: TGTGCCTGGGCTGGGGGGGAAAATGAAAAACTGTTTTTT. The chain recombines TRBV30 with TRBJ1-4; D perhaps matches TRBD1 (5 bases). V gave up 5 bases and J gave up 5 bases, with 12 bases separating them. This CDR3 spans 13 amino acids. Germline V gives CDR1 GTSNPN, CDR2 SVGIG (reference sequence).